This T cell receptor beta chain was identified during a study of Ad26.COV2.S vaccination and SARS-CoV-2 variants. The repertoire was sequenced with immunoSEQ multiplex PCR; TCRdb's copy has only in-frame clones and lacks some. Of fewer than 400,000 clones in the sample, 85% were seen once. The CDR3 totals 13 residues. The germline V gene encodes CDR1 SQVTM and CDR2 ANQGSEA. V lost 7 bases to trimming and J lost 2 bases; unmatched junction nucleotides: 8. Treatment reported: some 20 received Ad26.COV2.S at low or high dose, single or two shots; several received placebo; per-sample allocation not given. It was on day 63 after the first vaccine or placebo injection that samples were taken.

The chain combines TRBV29-1 with TRBJ2-7; TRBD2 agrees at 7 bases. This sample comprised peripheral blood, obtained in a trial of Ad26.COV2.S vaccine versus placebo. The sequence was obtained from a person between 18 and 59 years old who received the Ad26.COV2.S COVID-19 vaccine or a placebo. Here the CDR3 DNA reads TGCAGCGCCGGGGAGGGGAGGACCTACGAGCAGTACTTC. This sequence encodes CSAGEGRTYEQYF.